This T cell receptor (beta chain) was profiled in a study of blood T cell repertoires in COVID-19. For the study at large: Acute-phase and convalescent COVID-19 samples originated in the United States, Italy and Spain. In each case, the material was cDNA or gDNA derived from T cells, B-cell-depleted T cells, or PBMCs.

Germline loops: CDR1 MNHEY, CDR2 SVGAGI. The CDR3 has 14 residues. Trimming at V came to 1 base and at J to 8 bases, leaving 2 bases not matched to a gene. Original data processing: Estimates of nucleated cell counts were drawn from the amplification of reference gene primers. Sequencing used immunoSEQ multiplex PCR; TCRdb keeps in-frame clones, though not all of them. The V and J calls and the clone size are those of that table, but D and trimming were determined from the DNA. The data contain around 150,000 clones, more than 65% of them seen just once; the ten biggest clones take up roughly 4.3%. The chain couples TRBV6-5 to TRBJ1-4; 9 bases agree with TRBD1. The sample taken for sequencing was peripheral blood. This clonotype was obtained from a man in his 60s with acute or convalescent COVID-19. The CDR3 sequence is CASSYFTGGEKLFF. CDR3 DNA sequence: TGTGCCAGCAGTTACTTTACAGGGGGCGAAAAACTGTTTTTT.